The subject of this entry is one TCR beta chain. What it binds is unknown. This was the immunoSEQ version 4 assay in survey mode. The data were produced by immunoSEQ multiplex PCR, yet TCRdb's version contains in-frame clones alone and is incomplete. The sample includes more than 35,000 clones, approximately 90% of them seen just once. This sample was included in a study of persistence of HIV-infected CD4 T cells. Findings and caveats of the study: TCR oligoclonality correlated with proviral oligoclonality in the same sorted populations. CMV- and Gag-responding cells had lower TCRbeta richness than CD3/CD28-responding cells.

Cells were stimulated nonspecifically with anti-CD3/anti-CD28 magnetic beads. Responding CD4+ T cells were sorted by upregulation of both CD40 ligand and CD69. These HIV-1-infected adults initiated suppressive ART in chronic infection. The CDR3 covers 16 residues. The V gene end was trimmed by 4 bases and the J gene end by 5 bases; junction bases not matched to a gene: 7. The germline CDR1 and CDR2 sequences are SGDLS and YYNGEE. Specimen: CD4+ T cells sorted from PBMCs after roughly 20-hour stimulation, collected from a patient who received antiretroviral therapy. The receptor's source is an adult man with HIV who was CMV-seropositive. V gene TRBV9 combines with J gene TRBJ2-2, with 11 bases identical to TRBD1. CDR3 region: CASSTRTGGHTGELFF. CDR3 DNA sequence: TGTGCCAGCAGCACCAGGACAGGGGGCCATACCGGGGAGCTGTTTTTT.